This record looks at one T cell receptor beta chain sequence and its context. Germline CDR1 SGDLS, CDR2 YYNGEE. With V trimmed by 0 bases and J by 2 bases, 3 bases remained unmatched. This CDR3 region has 16 residues. The source of the sample is a study of blood T cell repertoires in COVID-19. The data were produced by immunoSEQ multiplex PCR, yet TCRdb's version contains in-frame clones alone and is incomplete. The repertoire has hundreds of thousands of clones, about 86% of them found once; the top ten carry 8.9%. The chain recombines TRBV9 with TRBJ1-3; 9 bases map to TRBD1. Sequences were obtained from peripheral blood. This sequence originates from a man at least 80 years old with acute or convalescent COVID-19. This CDR3 reads CASSVGDRVTGNTIYF. The CDR3 region has the DNA TGTGCCAGCAGCGTAGGGGACAGGGTGACTGGAAACACCATATATTTT.